This T cell receptor (beta chain) emerged from a study of post-analysis software for immune sequencing data. Study details: Included courses were relapsing-remitting and secondary progressive multiple sclerosis; progressive-relapsing multiple sclerosis was also included. Study-level findings and limits: Patients with multiple sclerosis recorded significantly lower normalized Chao1 diversity than controls, the study found. Patients used a handful of TRBV segments, including TRBV5-6, TRBV5-1 and TRBV20-1, more often than controls.

This clonotype was counted at least ten times. Its antigen is as yet unknown. V lost 2 bases to trimming and J lost 2 bases; unmatched junction nucleotides: 6. CDR1 and CDR2 from the germline V gene are MNHEY and SVGEGT. The CDR3 covers 16 residues. TCR beta libraries were prepared from cDNA with unique molecular identifiers. T cells numbering roughly 0.85 to 11 million gave rise to 400,000 to 550,000 cDNA molecules. TCRdb re-called the PCR reads with MiXCR, one entry per CDR3 protein. The sample has fewer than 900,000 distinct CDR3 sequences, 35% to 55% seen once. V is TRBV6-2 or TRBV6-3 and J is TRBJ2-7, with 10 bases lining up with TRBD2. This sequence was found in a girl aged 5 to 17 with multiple sclerosis. Sequences were obtained from blood. In nucleotides, the CDR3 is TGTGCCAGCAGTTACGGTAGCGGGAGGCCTACCTACGAGCAGTACTTC. Its translation: CASSYGSGRPTYEQYF.